What follows are 20 T cell receptor beta chains derived from one specimen sequenced in a study of blood T cell repertoires in COVID-19. The table came from immunoSEQ multiplex PCR; TCRdb's copy has only in-frame clones and leaves some out. Of under 300,000 clones in the sample, roughly 87% were seen once. Material: peripheral blood. The source of these receptors is a man aged 60 to 69 who had recovered from COVID-19.

V is TRBV9 and J is TRBJ1-2; no clear D. Trimming took 7 bases from V and 5 from J, leaving 18 bases between them. Germline V gene lookup returns CDR1 SGDLS and CDR2 YYNGEE. The CDR3 sequence is 14 residues long. The CDR3 region is CASQRPGRRYGYTF. In DNA form, the CDR3 reads TGTGCCAGCCAGAGGCCGGGTCGGCGGTATGGCTACACCTTC.

This sequence joins TRBV14 and TRBJ2-1, with D hard to call. V gave up 4 bases and J gave up 3 bases, with 7 bases separating them. The CDR3 contains 13 residues. CDR1 and CDR2 (germline): SGHDN, FVKESK. CDR3 sequence reads: CASSRELYNEQFF. CDR3 nucleotides: TGTGCCAGCAGCCGTGAACTCTACAATGAGCAGTTCTTC.

This chain connects TRBV5-1 to TRBJ2-4; 15 bases line up with TRBD2. In germline, CDR1 is SGHRS, CDR2 YFSETQ. Unmatched junction bases numbered 8, after V lost 3 bases and J lost 7 bases. This CDR3 spans 17 amino acids. CDR3 sequence reads: CASSYVGLAGGPNIQYF. The CDR3 DNA reads TGCGCCAGCAGCTACGTAGGACTAGCGGGGGGGCCCAACATTCAGTACTTC.

The chain joins TRBV5-1 to TRBJ2-1; tentatively, D is TRBD1 (5 bases). V was cut by 0 bases and J by 5 bases, with 18 bases left in between. This CDR3 has 17 amino acids. CDR1 and CDR2 from the germline V gene are SGHRS and YFSETQ. The CDR3: CASSLAVQGRLDNEQFF. CDR3 nucleotides: TGCGCCAGCAGCTTGGCCGTTCAGGGAAGATTGGACAATGAGCAGTTCTTC.

This clone was observed a single time. The rearrangement links TRBV24-1 to TRBJ1-6; 7 nucleotides agree with TRBD1. This CDR3 is built from 15 residues. V shed 3 bases and J 6 bases; nucleotides not matched to a gene: 4. The V gene's germline CDR1 is KGHDR and CDR2 SFDVKD. This CDR3 is CATSDRDSINSPLHF. CDR3 nucleotide sequence: TGTGCCACCAGTGATCGGGACAGCATTAATTCACCCCTCCACTTT.

V usage is TRBV27 and J usage is TRBJ2-3, with TRBD2 matching 10 bases. From germline, CDR1 is MNHEY and CDR2 SMNVEV (reference sequence). The length of the CDR3 is 16 residues. Germline trimming cut 1 base from V and 6 bases from J; bases unmatched to any gene: 7. CDR3 protein: CASSLWSGGAGDTQYF. DNA for the CDR3: TGTGCCAGCAGTTTATGGAGCGGGGGGGCCGGTGATACGCAGTATTTT.

The CDR3 sequence is CASRKTHSYNEQFF. The DNA for the CDR3 is TGTGCCAGCCGTAAGACTCACTCCTACAATGAGCAGTTCTTC. The J gene is TRBJ2-1, the V gene TRBV6-5; no firm D call. Germline lookup yields CDR1 MNHEY and CDR2 SVGAGI. CDR3 length: 14 residues. V lost 8 bases, J lost 0 bases, and 11 bases lay in between.

As concerns this clone: An end of the junction differs from the germline gene, which may be a read error. The rearrangement links TRBV7-9 to TRBJ1-2; the D gene is possibly TRBD1 (6 bases). Germline V gives CDR1 SEHNR, CDR2 FQNEAQ (reference sequence). The CDR3 spans 13 residues. Here the CDR3 DNA reads TGTGCCAGCAGCTTAAGTAGGCAAGGGGGATTCGATTTC. It yields the protein CASSLSRQGGFDF.

This clone was found a few times. V and J are TRBV5-1 and TRBJ1-6; 7 bases map to TRBD1. CDR1 and CDR2 from the germline V gene are SGHRS and YFSETQ. This CDR3 has 17 amino acids. V trimming: 5 bases; J trimming: 2 bases; junction bases outside the gene matches: 10. The CDR3 reads CASSPRGMSTYNSPLHF. CDR3 bases: TGCGCCAGCAGTCCCAGGGGGATGTCTACCTATAATTCACCCCTCCACTTT.

This sequence joins TRBV5-1 and TRBJ1-6, with TRBD1 matching over 10 bases. This CDR3 comprises 19 residues. With V trimmed by 2 bases and J by 7 bases, 15 bases remained unmatched. The germline gives CDR1 SGHRS, CDR2 YFSETQ. CDR3 in DNA: TGCGCCAGCAGCTTTGGAGACAGGGGGCGAAAGGTTACCAATTCACCCCTCCACTTT. This translates into CASSFGDRGRKVTNSPLHF.

The chain couples TRBV18 to TRBJ2-7; 8 positions match TRBD1. V lost 0 bases to trimming and J lost 3 bases; unmatched junction nucleotides: 4. Per germline, CDR1 KGHSH and CDR2 LQKENI. The CDR3 covers 15 residues. The CDR3 DNA reads as TGTGCCAGCTCACCACCGGGCAGGGGGCTCTACGAGCAGTACTTC. Protein: CASSPPGRGLYEQYF.

This rearrangement joins TRBV4-1 to TRBJ2-1, with D perhaps matching TRBD1 (6 bases). Trimming removed 1 base from V and 3 bases from J, with 10 bases in between. The CDR3 totals 15 residues. CDR1 is MGHRA, CDR2 YSYEKL, per germline. The CDR3 is CASSQGQAGYNEQFF. The CDR3 DNA reads TGCGCCAGCAGCCAAGGACAGGCGGGCTACAATGAGCAGTTCTTC.

The rearrangement joins TRBV30 to TRBJ2-1; 7 bases map to TRBD2. The CDR3 spans 14 residues. The germline gives CDR1 GTSNPN, CDR2 SVGIG (reference sequence). Trimming cost V 0 bases and J 10 bases; bases outside gene matches: 9. CDR3 bases: TGTGCCTGGAGTGTACCAGCGGGGCTTAGCGAGCAGTTCTTC. Translated: CAWSVPAGLSEQFF.

To note about this clone: In the same sample, other DNA sequences code for this CDR3. The chain links TRBV9 to TRBJ2-2, with D tentatively TRBD2 (6 bases). With 2 bases removed from V and 5 bases from J, the gap between germline ends came to 7 bases. Per germline, CDR1 SGDLS and CDR2 YYNGEE. The CDR3 spans 13 residues. CDR3 nucleotide sequence: TGTGCCAGCAGCGTGGAGGGGACCGGGGAGCTGTTTTTT. Amino acids: CASSVEGTGELFF. Variable domain in full (rest from reference TRBV9 and TRBJ2-2): DSGVTQTPKHLITATGQRVTLRCSPRSGDLSVYWYQQSLDQGLQFLIQYYNGEERAKGNILERFSAQQFPDLHSELNLSSLELGDSALYFCASSVEGTGELFFGEGSRLTVL.

J is TRBJ1-2 and V is TRBV11-1, with 7 bases fitting TRBD1. Trimming at V came to 6 bases and at J to 4 bases, leaving 5 bases not matched to a gene. Germline CDR1 SGHAT, CDR2 FQDESV (reference sequence). The CDR3 consists of 13 residues. Here the CDR3 reads CASSTGVAYGYTF. The CDR3 DNA reads TGTGCCAGCAGTACAGGGGTGGCCTATGGCTACACCTTC.

The chain recombines TRBV5-6 with TRBJ2-7; D is ambiguous. Germline V CDR1 and CDR2: SGHDT, YYEEEE. Trimming stripped 0 bases from V and 0 bases from J, with 13 bases between. The CDR3 spans 16 residues. The CDR3 spells CASSLGSKAGSYEQYF. In DNA, the CDR3 is TGTGCCAGCAGCTTGGGGTCTAAAGCCGGCTCCTACGAGCAGTACTTC.

The V call is TRBV19, the J call TRBJ1-2; 8 nucleotides agree with TRBD1. The germline V gene encodes CDR1 LNHDA and CDR2 SQIVND (reference sequence). The CDR3 consists of 16 residues. V shed 5 bases and J 2 bases; nucleotides not matched to a gene: 10. CDR3 protein: CASSPNPGTGNYGYTF. The CDR3 DNA is TGTGCCAGTAGTCCCAATCCAGGGACAGGCAACTATGGCTACACCTTC.

V is TRBV5-1 and J is TRBJ1-3; perhaps TRBD1 as D (5 bases). From germline, CDR1 is SGHRS and CDR2 YFSETQ. Trimming cost V 1 base and J 3 bases, with 11 bases left between them. CDR3 size: 15 residues. The CDR3 spells CASSLSGGSGNTIYF. The CDR3 region has the DNA TGCGCCAGCAGCTTGTCCGGGGGAAGTGGAAACACCATATATTTT. The full variable domain, its missing parts supplied by reference TRBV5-1 and TRBJ1-3, is KAGVTQTPRYLIKTRGQQVTLSCSPISGHRSVSWYQQTPGQGLQFLFEYFSETQRNKGNFPGRFSGRQFSNSRSEMNVSTLELGDSALYLCASSLSGGSGNTIYFGEGSWLTVV.

The V and J genes are TRBV5-1 and TRBJ2-5; a possible D gene is TRBD1 (6 bases). The V gene lost 4 bases and the J gene lost 2 bases, with 9 bases spanning the gap. The CDR3 length is 13 residues. Germline assignment: CDR1 SGHRS and CDR2 YFSETQ. The CDR3 loop reads CASSEDSQETQYF. The DNA for the CDR3 is TGCGCCAGCAGCGAGGACAGTCAAGAGACCCAGTACTTC.

This clone appeared a few times. The chain employs TRBV3-1 (or the pseudogene TRBV3-2) and TRBJ1-1; D ambiguous. Trimming took 6 bases from V and 12 from J, leaving 14 bases between them. In germline, CDR1 is LGHDT, CDR2 YNNKEL (reference sequence). The CDR3 extends over 11 amino acids. The CDR3 protein is CASSFEGPPFF. As DNA, the CDR3 is TGTGCCAGCAGTTTCGAGGGTCCGCCTTTCTTT.